What follows is one TCR beta chain and its context. Its specificity is not known. The data are from a study of CD8+CD57+ T cells in acquired aplastic anemia. Study background: The average for DNA from sorted CD4+ and CD8+ cells was 3 to 4 ug. The study obtained about 11 million reads on average for CD4+ cells from healthy donors.

The V end was cut by 3 bases, the J end by 4 bases, with 10 bases between. In germline, CDR1 is DFQATT, CDR2 SNEGSKA (reference sequence). This CDR3 region has 12 residues. Broader study findings: It was found that fewer than 35 CD8+ CDR3 sequences were shared between patients and controls.

The template used for profiling TCR beta VDJ and CDR3 was genomic DNA. One entry per CDR3 protein, called by TCRdb with MiXCR from the reads. The sample has roughly 420,000 distinct CDR3 sequences; just under 70% are singletons. The clonotype comes from a human donor in good health, serving as a control. The chain uses TRBV20-1 and TRBJ2-7, with D unclear. Sequencing was done on a sample of sorted CD4+, CD8+, or CD8+CD57+ T cells (not recorded which) from PBMCs. The CDR3 sequence is CSASSLKYEQYF. The CDR3 nucleotides read TGCAGTGCTAGTAGCCTAAAGTACGAGCAGTACTTC.